This is a list of T cell receptor beta chains from one sample in a study of cytomegalovirus exposure and HLA in healthy donors. Assay used: immunoSEQ multiplex PCR; TCRdb lists only in-frame clones, some missing. The profile shows 180,000 or so clones, 82% of them singletons. The source material was PBMCs. These receptors were obtained from a middle-aged man in good health and CMV-seronegative. Each CDR3 is given with its conserved first and last residue. D genes are given only for firm matches. Some rows mark clone size as missing; the rest say once, few, many or name a class of expanded clone.

j_gene,v_gene,d_gene,abundance,CDR3aa,CDR3nt
TRBJ1-2,TRBV27,.,.,CASSLSRSVYGYTF,TGTGCCAGCAGTTTATCCAGGTCGGTCTATGGCTACACCTTC
TRBJ1-2,TRBV27,TRBD1,.,CASSSGTGVYGYTF,TGTGCCAGCAGCTCCGGGACAGGGGTCTATGGCTACACCTTC
TRBJ2-2,TRBV28,.,.,CASSFRGGRTGELFF,TGTGCCAGCAGTTTTAGGGGGGGCCGTACCGGGGAGCTGTTTTTT
TRBJ1-4,TRBV28,.,.,CASSSSGTALRKLFF,TGTGCCAGCAGTTCCTCGGGGACTGCTCTTAGAAAACTGTTTTTT
TRBJ1-1,TRBV7-3,.,few,CASSLRADNTEAFF,TGTGCCAGCAGCTTAAGGGCAGACAACACTGAAGCTTTCTTT
TRBJ2-7,TRBV7-2,TRBD1,.,CASSFAQGVRYEQYF,TGTGCCAGCAGCTTCGCTCAGGGGGTTCGTTACGAGCAGTACTTC
TRBJ2-1,TRBV10-3,TRBD2,.,CAIGTSVNEQFF,TGTGCCATCGGGACTAGCGTCAATGAGCAGTTCTTC
TRBJ2-1,TRBV5-1,.,.,CASSITGVNDNEQFF,TGCGCCAGCAGTATCACGGGAGTAAACGACAATGAGCAGTTCTTC
TRBJ2-7,TRBV2,.,.,CASDRDKFYEQYF,TGTGCCAGCGATAGGGACAAGTTCTACGAGCAGTACTTC
TRBJ1-5,TRBV19,.,.,CASTVGRDSNQPQHF,TGTGCCAGTACGGTGGGCAGGGATAGCAATCAGCCCCAGCATTTT
TRBJ2-1,TRBV15,TRBD1,.,CATSSHLKPGQGGNEQFF,TGTGCCACCAGCAGTCACCTTAAGCCGGGACAGGGGGGAAATGAGCAGTTCTTC
TRBJ1-1,TRBV5-1,.,.,CASSLGLRAGENTEAFF,TGCGCCAGCAGCTTGGGTTTGAGGGCAGGGGAAAACACTGAAGCTTTCTTT
TRBJ2-7,TRBV28,.,.,CASRPRDYEQYF,TGTGCCAGCAGACCCCGGGACTACGAGCAGTACTTC
TRBJ2-2,TRBV9,.,once,CASSVNGELFF,TGTGCCAGCAGCGTCAACGGGGAGCTGTTTTTT
TRBJ2-7,TRBV5-1,.,few,CASSTGSYEQYF,TGCGCCAGCAGCACGGGCTCCTACGAGCAGTACTTC
TRBJ1-5,TRBV6-1,TRBD1,.,CASSLPGQANQPQHF,TGTGCCAGCAGTCTACCGGGACAGGCGAATCAGCCCCAGCATTTT
TRBJ2-5,TRBV29-1,TRBD1,.,CSVPPPGQAETQYF,TGCAGCGTTCCACCTCCCGGACAGGCCGAGACCCAGTACTTC
TRBJ2-1,TRBV6-5,TRBD2,.,CASSYSGTSSSNEQFF,TGTGCCAGCAGTTACTCCGGGACTAGCTCAAGCAATGAGCAGTTCTTC
TRBJ2-1,TRBV6-5,.,.,CASRRGSPSISEQFF,TGTGCCAGCCGCAGGGGATCACCCTCAATCAGTGAGCAGTTCTTC
TRBJ1-2,TRBV19,.,.,CASSNQGYGYTF,TGTGCCAGTAGTAATCAGGGCTATGGCTACACCTTC
TRBJ2-1,TRBV11-3,.,.,CASSRAEGSDEQFF,TGTGCCAGCAGCCGCGCGGAGGGGAGCGATGAGCAGTTCTTC
TRBJ2-1,TRBV30,.,.,CAWSVSHNNEQFF,TGTGCCTGGAGTGTTTCGCACAACAATGAGCAGTTCTTC
TRBJ2-1,TRBV5-4,.,.,CASSVDREQFF,TGTGCCAGCAGCGTCGACAGGGAGCAGTTCTTC
TRBJ2-2,TRBV29-1,TRBD2,.,CSVAGREGLNANTGELFF,TGCAGCGTTGCTGGCCGGGAGGGCTTGAATGCGAACACCGGGGAGCTGTTTTTT
TRBJ1-6,TRBV2,.,.,CASSDVFRRGNSPLHF,TGTGCCAGCAGTGACGTATTCCGGAGGGGTAATTCACCCCTCCACTTT
TRBJ2-3,TRBV4-1,.,.,CASSQVPGTGIHSGSADTQYF,TGCGCCAGCAGCCAGGTTCCCGGGACAGGGATCCATAGCGGGAGTGCAGATACGCAGTATTTT
TRBJ1-2,TRBV5-1,TRBD1,.,CASSVGRAGTGDYGYTF,TGCGCCAGCAGCGTCGGTAGAGCCGGGACAGGGGACTATGGCTACACCTTC
TRBJ1-2,TRBV28,.,.,CASSLSGANYGYTF,TGTGCCAGCAGTTTAAGCGGGGCTAACTATGGCTACACCTTC
TRBJ2-1,TRBV7-3,TRBD2,.,CASSFGTSGRLDEQFF,TGTGCCAGCAGCTTCGGGACTAGCGGGAGGTTGGATGAGCAGTTCTTC
TRBJ1-4,TRBV2,.,.,CASERNERLFF,TGTGCCAGCGAGCGGAATGAACGGCTGTTTTTT
TRBJ2-7,TRBV7-9,TRBD2,.,CASSLSGRGGYEQYF,TGTGCCAGCAGCCTCAGCGGGAGAGGAGGTTACGAGCAGTACTTC
TRBJ2-7,TRBV4-3,.,once,CASSQGGGSYEQYF,TGCGCCAGCAGCCAAGGTGGCGGTTCCTACGAGCAGTACTTC
TRBJ2-3,TRBV29-1,TRBD1,.,CSVSGGKITDTQYF,TGCAGCGTCTCAGGGGGCAAGATCACAGATACGCAGTATTTT
TRBJ2-7,TRBV7-8,TRBD1,.,CASSVGGQGVFEQYF,TGTGCCAGCAGCGTGGGTGGACAGGGTGTGTTCGAGCAGTACTTC
TRBJ2-1,TRBV11-2,TRBD2,.,CASAFPVGSGGFNEQFF,TGTGCCAGCGCTTTTCCGGTGGGTAGCGGGGGGTTCAATGAGCAGTTCTTC
TRBJ2-1,TRBV7-3,TRBD1,.,CASSLGQGNNEQFF,TGTGCCAGCAGCTTAGGACAGGGGAACAATGAGCAGTTCTTC
TRBJ2-3,TRBV4-1,TRBD2,.,CASSPSGTSGSTDTQYF,TGCGCCAGCAGTCCGTCCGGGACTAGCGGGAGCACAGATACGCAGTATTTT
TRBJ2-3,TRBV2,TRBD2,once,CASREGLAGADTQYF,TGTGCCAGCAGGGAGGGACTAGCGGGAGCAGATACGCAGTATTTT
TRBJ2-3,TRBV9,TRBD2,.,CASSSSGLSTDTQYF,TGTGCCAGCAGCTCTAGCGGGTTAAGCACAGATACGCAGTATTTT
TRBJ2-5,TRBV30,TRBD2,.,CAWGEQGLAGETQYF,TGTGCCTGGGGCGAACAGGGGCTAGCGGGGGAGACCCAGTACTTC
TRBJ2-7,TRBV28,.,.,CASSPTPSYEQYF,TGTGCCAGCAGCCCTACCCCGTCCTACGAGCAGTACTTC
TRBJ1-2,TRBV11-2,.,.,CASSLDSNYGYTF,TGTGCCAGCAGCCTCGACAGCAACTATGGCTACACCTTC
TRBJ1-5,TRBV10-3,.,.,CASNTGSQPQHF,TGTGCCAGCAACACAGGGAGCCAGCCCCAGCATTTT
TRBJ1-3,TRBV28,TRBD1,.,CASSLLGQGVANTIYF,TGTGCCAGCAGCCTTCTTGGACAGGGGGTAGCGAACACCATATATTTT
TRBJ1-5,TRBV19,.,.,CASSVQSNQPQHF,TGTGCCAGTAGTGTACAGAGCAATCAGCCCCAGCATTTT
TRBJ2-4,TRBV19,TRBD2,once,CASKSGNDKNIQYF,TGTGCCAGTAAAAGCGGGAACGACAAAAACATTCAGTACTTC
TRBJ1-5,TRBV12-1,.,.,CASSRRNQPQHF,TGTGCCAGCAGCCGCAGGAATCAGCCCCAGCATTTT
TRBJ1-4,TRBV15,.,.,CATSRDRGSTNEKLFF,TGTGCCACCAGCAGAGATCGGGGGTCTACTAATGAAAAACTGTTTTTT
TRBJ1-2,TRBV27,TRBD1,.,CAARTGFDRYTF,TGTGCCGCGAGGACAGGGTTTGATCGTTACACCTTC
TRBJ1-2,TRBV18,.,.,CASSPAGDTRYGYTF,TGTGCCAGCTCACCGGCTGGGGACACTCGCTATGGCTACACCTTC
TRBJ2-1,TRBV9,TRBD2,.,CASSVTVAGTTNEQFF,TGTGCCAGCAGCGTAACTGTAGCGGGGACAACTAATGAGCAGTTCTTC
TRBJ1-4,TRBV19,.,.,CASSSGQGGVLEKLFF,TGTGCCAGTAGTTCCGGGCAGGGAGGTGTGCTTGAAAAACTGTTTTTT
TRBJ2-7,TRBV29-1,TRBD2,.,CSVEGLAGVYEQYF,TGCAGCGTTGAGGGGCTAGCGGGGGTCTACGAGCAGTACTTC
TRBJ2-4,TRBV18,TRBD1,.,CASSRGQGAHSTKNIQYF,TGTGCCAGCTCCCGAGGACAGGGGGCGCATTCTACCAAAAACATTCAGTACTTC